The following is a T cell receptor (beta chain) sequence with its context. Germline is not matched at one junction end, which may reflect a read error. This CDR3 is 15 amino acids long. CDR1 and CDR2 (germline): SNHLY, FYNNEI. The data were obtained in a study of OX40 agonist ivuxolimab in advanced cancers. The protocol was immunoSEQ multiplex PCR, while the TCRdb copy is restricted to in-frame clones and leaves out a portion. This sample yields some 28,000 clones, of which around 88% are seen a single time; roughly 31% belongs to the top ten. The V gene is TRBV2, the J gene TRBJ2-2, with 10 bases matching TRBD1. The source of this sequence is an adult with an advanced solid tumor such as melanoma, head and neck, liver or kidney cancer. Source: CD4+ or CD8+ T cells sorted from blood, taken in a trial of the OX40 agonist ivuxolimab. CDR3 sequence reads: CASREDRGLSGELFF. The CDR3, as DNA: TGTGCCAGCAGGGAAGACAGGGGGCTATCCGGGGAGCTGTTTTTT.